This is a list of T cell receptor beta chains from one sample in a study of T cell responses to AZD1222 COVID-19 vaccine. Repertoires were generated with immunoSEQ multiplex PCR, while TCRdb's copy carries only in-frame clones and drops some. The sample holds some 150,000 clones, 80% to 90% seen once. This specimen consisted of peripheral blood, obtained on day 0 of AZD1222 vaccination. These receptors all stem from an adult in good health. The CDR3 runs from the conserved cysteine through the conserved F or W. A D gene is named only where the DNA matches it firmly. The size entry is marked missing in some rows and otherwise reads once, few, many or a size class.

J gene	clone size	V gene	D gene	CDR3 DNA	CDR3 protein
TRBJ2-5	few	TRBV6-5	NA	TGTGCCAGCAGTTACTCGATTAGCTTGGGGTCCGAGACCCAGTACTTC	CASSYSISLGSETQYF
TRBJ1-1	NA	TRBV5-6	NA	TGTGCCAGCTCTCAGATAAAGAACACTGAAGCTTTCTTT	CASSQIKNTEAFF
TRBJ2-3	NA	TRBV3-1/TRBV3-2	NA	TGTGCCAGCAGCCAATCTTCCTTAGATACGCAGTATTTT	CASSQSSLDTQYF
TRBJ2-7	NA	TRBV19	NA	TGTGCCAGTAGTATCCCCGGGTCCTACGAGCAGTACTTC	CASSIPGSYEQYF
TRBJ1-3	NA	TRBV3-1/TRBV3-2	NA	TGTGCCAGCAGCCCACTCCAGAGCTCTGGAAACACCATATATTTT	CASSPLQSSGNTIYF
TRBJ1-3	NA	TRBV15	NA	TGTGCCACCAGCACCGGAACTGGAAACACCATATATTTT	CATSTGTGNTIYF
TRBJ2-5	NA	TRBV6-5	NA	TGTGCCAGCAGTTCCCCCGATGGGGAGACCCAGTACTTC	CASSSPDGETQYF
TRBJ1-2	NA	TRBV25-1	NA	TGTGCCAGCAGTGATCCAAGGGGGGGTGGCTACACCTTC	CASSDPRGGGYTF
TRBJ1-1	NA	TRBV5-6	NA	TGTGCCAGCAGCTGGACTCTCCTTGGTGGGAACACTGAAGCTTTCTTT	CASSWTLLGGNTEAFF
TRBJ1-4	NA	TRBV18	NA	TGTGCCAGCTCACCACCGGGAAGGTATGAAAAACTGTTTTTT	CASSPPGRYEKLFF
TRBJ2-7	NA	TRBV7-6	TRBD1	TGTGCCAGCAGTCGCACAGGGGCCGAGCAGTACTTC	CASSRTGAEQYF
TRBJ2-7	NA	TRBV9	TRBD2	TGTGCCAGCAGCCCCCGCTCTAGCGGTGTTTCCTACGAGCAGTACTTC	CASSPRSSGVSYEQYF
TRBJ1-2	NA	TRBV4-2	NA	TGTGCCAGCAGCCAAGAAATCCAGGGCTACACCTTC	CASSQEIQGYTF
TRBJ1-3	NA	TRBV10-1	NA	TGCGCCATCTCCTCATGGGGGAGGGAAGGAAACACCATATATTTT	CAISSWGREGNTIYF
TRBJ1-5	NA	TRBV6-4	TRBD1	TGTGCCAGCAGGTATGACAGGGTCGGTCAGCCCCAGCATTTT	CASRYDRVGQPQHF
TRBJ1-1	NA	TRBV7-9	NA	TGTGCCAGCAGCTCTGGCACTGAAGCTTTCTTT	CASSSGTEAFF
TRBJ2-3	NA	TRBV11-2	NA	TGTGCCAGCAGCTTGAGAACTAGCCCCACAGATACGCAGTATTTT	CASSLRTSPTDTQYF
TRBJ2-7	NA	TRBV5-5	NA	TGTGCCAGCAGCTTGGCGCAGGGGCTGAAGAAAGAGCAGTACTTC	CASSLAQGLKKEQYF
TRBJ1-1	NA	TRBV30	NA	TGTGCCTGGAGTGTATGGCCGGATATGAACACTGAAGCTTTCTTT	CAWSVWPDMNTEAFF
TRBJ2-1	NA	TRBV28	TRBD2	TGTGCCAGCAGTTTATATCGGGAGGGGGCCTACAATGAGCAGTTCTTC	CASSLYREGAYNEQFF
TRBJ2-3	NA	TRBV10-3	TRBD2	TGTGCCATCAGTGAGTCGCGGGGGGAACTCACAGATACGCAGTATTTT	CAISESRGELTDTQYF
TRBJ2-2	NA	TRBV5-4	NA	TGTGCCAGCAGCTATGAAACAGGGGCGGGAAGCACCGGGGAGCTGTTTTTT	CASSYETGAGSTGELFF
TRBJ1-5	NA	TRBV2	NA	TGTGCCAGCAGTGGAGACAACACCTATCAGCCCCAGCATTTT	CASSGDNTYQPQHF
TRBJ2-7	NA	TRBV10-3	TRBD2	TGTGCCATCAGCCAGTTAGCGGGAGAGCACGAGCAGTACTTC	CAISQLAGEHEQYF
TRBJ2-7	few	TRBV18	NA	TGTGCCAGCTCACCCAGGTATCTCAGGCACGAGCAGTACTTC	CASSPRYLRHEQYF
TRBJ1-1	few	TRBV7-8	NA	TGTGCCAGCAGCATAAGGGTCCGGAACACTGAAGCTTTCTTT	CASSIRVRNTEAFF
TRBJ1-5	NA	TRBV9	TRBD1	TGTGCCAGCAGCCCCCAAACAGGGGACGGCCAGCCCCAGCATTTT	CASSPQTGDGQPQHF
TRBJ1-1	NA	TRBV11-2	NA	TGTGCCAGCAGATTTGAGATGAACACTGAAGCTTTCTTT	CASRFEMNTEAFF
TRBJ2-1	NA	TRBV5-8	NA	TGTGCCAGCAGCCGGCTGATCCACAATGAGCAGTTCTTC	CASSRLIHNEQFF
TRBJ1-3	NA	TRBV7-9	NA	TGTGCCGGGGCAGGGTCCGGGGAAAACACCATATATTTT	CAGAGSGENTIYF
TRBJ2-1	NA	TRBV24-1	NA	TGTGCCACCAGTGCCCTGAGGGGGTACAATGAGCAGTTCTTC	CATSALRGYNEQFF
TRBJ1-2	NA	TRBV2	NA	TGTGCCAGCAGTGCCACAGTTTCCTATGGCTACACCTTC	CASSATVSYGYTF
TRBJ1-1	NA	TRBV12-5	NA	TGTGCTAGTGGCCTAACAGCGAACACTGAAGCTTTCTTT	CASGLTANTEAFF
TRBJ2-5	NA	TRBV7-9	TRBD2	TGTGCCAGCAGCGTACTACCGGAAGCCAGCGGGAGCTTCCAAGAGACCCAGTACTTC	CASSVLPEASGSFQETQYF
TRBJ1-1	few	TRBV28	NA	TGTGCCAGCAGTACCCTAACCTCCGGACGGAATGAAGCTTTCTTT	CASSTLTSGRNEAFF
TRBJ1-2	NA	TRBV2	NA	TGTGCCAGCCTGATTCGGCGGGGAAACTATGGCTACACCTTC	CASLIRRGNYGYTF
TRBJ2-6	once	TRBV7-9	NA	TGTGCCAGCAGCTTAACAGGGGGGGCCAACGTCCTGACTTTC	CASSLTGGANVLTF
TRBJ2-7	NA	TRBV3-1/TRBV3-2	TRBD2	TGTGCCAGCAGCCCCCCTACCGGGACTAAGTTCTACGAGCAGTACTTC	CASSPPTGTKFYEQYF
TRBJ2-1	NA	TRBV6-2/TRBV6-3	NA	TGTGCCAGCAGTTACTCTAGGTACCGTGAGCAGTTCTTC	CASSYSRYREQFF
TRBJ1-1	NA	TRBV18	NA	TGTGCCAGCTCACTGGGAAACACTGAAGCTTTCTTT	CASSLGNTEAFF
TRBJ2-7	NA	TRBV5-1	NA	TGCGCCAGCAGCTTGGAGGAGGGTACTGTCGAGCAGTACTTC	CASSLEEGTVEQYF
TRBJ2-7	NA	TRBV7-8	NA	TGTGCCAGCAGCTTAGGTTCCGTTCTGATGGGCTCCTACGAGCAGTACTTC	CASSLGSVLMGSYEQYF
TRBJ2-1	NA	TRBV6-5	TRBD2	TGTGCCAGCAGTATAGCGGGGGGGCCCTACAATGAGCAGTTCTTC	CASSIAGGPYNEQFF
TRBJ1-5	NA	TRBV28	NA	TGTGCCAGCAGTTCCTTGGACCTTGGAATTGATCAGCCCCAGCATTTT	CASSSLDLGIDQPQHF
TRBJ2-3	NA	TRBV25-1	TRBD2	TGTGCCAGCAGTGAATTAGCTAGCGGGGTCTCAGATACGCAGTATTTT	CASSELASGVSDTQYF
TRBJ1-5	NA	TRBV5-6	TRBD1	TGTGCCAGCAACACCAAGGGGGCGGATCAGCCCCAGCATTTT	CASNTKGADQPQHF
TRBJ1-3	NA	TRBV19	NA	TGTGCCAGTAGTATCGATCTGATCTCTGGAAACACCATATATTTT	CASSIDLISGNTIYF
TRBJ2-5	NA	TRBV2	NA	TGTGCCAGCAGTGGACTAGTCCAAGAGACCCAGTACTTC	CASSGLVQETQYF
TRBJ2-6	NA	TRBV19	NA	TGTGCCAGTAGTATGTACGGGTCAGGGGCCAACGTCCTGACTTTC	CASSMYGSGANVLTF
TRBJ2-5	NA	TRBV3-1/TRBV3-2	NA	TGTGCCAGCAGTGATGGGACCCAGTACTTC	CASSDGTQYF
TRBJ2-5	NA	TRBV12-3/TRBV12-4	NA	TGTGCCAGCACCGACCGGGGGCAAGAGACCCAGTACTTC	CASTDRGQETQYF
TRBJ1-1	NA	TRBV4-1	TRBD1	TGCGCCAGCAGCCCAGTACAGGGACAGGGGGTAACTGAAGCTTTCTTT	CASSPVQGQGVTEAFF
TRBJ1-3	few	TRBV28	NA	TGTGCCAGCAGTCCTAGCCGCCCTCCAATTATCTCTGGAAACACCATATATTTT	CASSPSRPPIISGNTIYF
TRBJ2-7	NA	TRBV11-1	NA	TGTGCCAGCAGCTTTAGCGCCCCCGTGAGCGGGGAGCAGTACTTC	CASSFSAPVSGEQYF
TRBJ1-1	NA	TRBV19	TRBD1	TGTGCCAGTAGTATAGGCCAGGGGGTGAACACTGAAGCTTTCTTT	CASSIGQGVNTEAFF
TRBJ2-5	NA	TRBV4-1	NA	TGCGCCAGCAGCCAGGTGGGTTATGGCCAAGAGACCCAGTACTTC	CASSQVGYGQETQYF